The rows below give T cell receptor beta chains drawn from one sample of a study of T cells in Graves' hyperthyroidism and ophthalmopathy. TCRdb independently ran MiXCR on the multiplex PCR reads; one entry per CDR3 protein. In the table there are fewer than 750,000 distinct CDR3 sequences, 14% to 15% of which are singletons. The specimen sequenced was blood. These receptors were collected from a woman aged 40-49 years with Graves' ophthalmopathy. Each CDR3 is given with its conserved first and last residue. Fields, in order: D gene, J gene, V gene, clone size, CDR3 DNA, CDR3 protein. The D gene is left open where the match is weak. Only some rows state a clone size, as once, few, many or a class for expanded clones.

>.|TRBJ1-5|TRBV6-1|many
TGTGCCAGCAGTGAAGGAGGATATAGCAATCAGCCCCAGCATTTT
CASSEGGYSNQPQHF
>.|TRBJ2-5|TRBV20-1|many
TGCAGTGCCCACGACAGGGGAGGGGAGACCCAGTACTTC
CSAHDRGGETQYF
>.|TRBJ2-2|TRBV9|few
TGTGCCAGCACCCCAGGGAACAACACCGGGGAGCTGTTTTTT
CASTPGNNTGELFF
>TRBD2|TRBJ2-5|TRBV9|many
TGTGCCAGCAGCGGAGCGGGGGGGCAGGAGACCCAGTACTTC
CASSGAGGQETQYF
>.|TRBJ1-5|TRBV20-1|many
TGCAGTGCTACGGTGACCGGGCAGTTTAATCAGCCCCAGCATTTT
CSATVTGQFNQPQHF
>.|TRBJ1-2|TRBV6-2/TRBV6-3|.
TGTGCCAGCGGCGAGAGCTATGGCTACACCTTC
CASGESYGYTF
>.|TRBJ1-1|TRBV7-2|many
TGTGCCAGCAGCTTAGTTGCGGGGATTAGCACTGAAGCTTTCTTT
CASSLVAGISTEAFF
>TRBD1|TRBJ1-5|TRBV6-1|.
TGTGCCAGCAGCCAGGACAGGCCTAGCAATCAGCCCCAGCATTTT
CASSQDRPSNQPQHF
>.|TRBJ1-4|TRBV11-1|.
TGTGCCAGCAGCTACCGGGACGGATCAATTGAAAAACTGTTTTTT
CASSYRDGSIEKLFF
>.|TRBJ1-1|TRBV5-1|few
TGCGCCAGCAGCTTGGGTTCAGGCTTAGACGACACTGAAGCTTTCTTT
CASSLGSGLDDTEAFF
>.|TRBJ1-1|TRBV7-9|.
TGTGCCAGCAGCCGGGGGACGGACACTGAAGCTTTCTTT
CASSRGTDTEAFF
>TRBD1|TRBJ2-5|TRBV5-1|many
TGCGCCAGCAAGAGGACAGGGGGTTGGCAAGAGACCCAGTACTTC
CASKRTGGWQETQYF
>TRBD2|TRBJ2-7|TRBV20-1|few
TGCAGTGCTAGAGCTTATCTGACTAGCGGGAGCCCAAGCTACGAGCAGTACTTC
CSARAYLTSGSPSYEQYF
>TRBD2|TRBJ2-5|TRBV20-1|few
TGCAGTGCTAGGGGACTAGGCGGGACCCAGTACTTC
CSARGLGGTQYF
>TRBD1|TRBJ1-1|TRBV6-5|many
TGTGCCAGCAGTTATTCGACCGGGACAGGGTTTGGAGCTTTCTTT
CASSYSTGTGFGAFF
>TRBD2|TRBJ2-2|TRBV11-2|many
TGTGCCAGCAGCCTTGGACTAGCGGGAGGTACCGGGGAGCTGTTTTTT
CASSLGLAGGTGELFF
>.|TRBJ1-1|TRBV5-1|.
TGCGCCAGCAGCTTTATTGGGGGGCGTGGAACTGAAGCTTTCTTT
CASSFIGGRGTEAFF
>TRBD1|TRBJ1-1|TRBV6-1|many
TGTGCCAGCAGAAACACAGGGGCTACTGAAGCTTTCTTT
CASRNTGATEAFF
>.|TRBJ1-3|TRBV5-1|few
TGCGCCAGCAGCTTGTTTGCAGGGGAGAACACCATATATTTT
CASSLFAGENTIYF
>.|TRBJ1-1|TRBV19|.
TGTGCCAGTAGTATAGGGGCCAGGGCGGCCACTGAAGCTTTCTTT
CASSIGARAATEAFF
>.|TRBJ2-7|TRBV7-2|many
TGTGCCAGCAGCCTCGGACATACCGAGCAGTACTTC
CASSLGHTEQYF
>TRBD2|TRBJ2-5|TRBV30|.
TGTGCCTGGAGTCCGGGACTAGCGGGAGGACGAGAGACCCAGTACTTC
CAWSPGLAGGRETQYF
>TRBD2|TRBJ2-5|TRBV20-1|many
TGCAGTGCTAGAGATTTTCCTAGCGGACATTGGGAGACCCAGTACTTC
CSARDFPSGHWETQYF
>.|TRBJ2-7|TRBV6-2/TRBV6-3|many
TGTGCCAGCAGTTACTACCCCTCCTACGAGCAGTACTTC
CASSYYPSYEQYF
>.|TRBJ1-1|TRBV29-1|many
TGCAGCGCTATCGGACAGTTGGGAGCTTTCTTT
CSAIGQLGAFF
>TRBD2|TRBJ2-5|TRBV20-1|.
TGCAGTGCTAGGGTCCCGGGACTAGCGGGAGATGGGGAGACCCAGTACTTC
CSARVPGLAGDGETQYF
>.|TRBJ2-5|TRBV4-1|many
TGCGCCAGCAGCCAAGAAGGCAGGGCAGGGGAGACCCAGTACTTC
CASSQEGRAGETQYF
>.|TRBJ1-2|TRBV6-5|.
TGTGCCAGCAGTTACGCCCGAGGACACCATCAGGGTGGCTACACCTTC
CASSYARGHHQGGYTF
>TRBD2|TRBJ2-5|TRBV27|many
TGTGCCAGCAGACCCACCGGACTAGCGGGTAGAGAGACCCAGTACTTC
CASRPTGLAGRETQYF
>TRBD2|TRBJ2-5|TRBV6-1|many
TGTGCCAGCAGTGATCGACTAGCGGGAGGTCAAGAGACCCAGTACTTC
CASSDRLAGGQETQYF
>.|TRBJ1-1|TRBV19|.
TGTGCCACTATTCCCCCGATGAACACTGAAGCTTTCTTT
CATIPPMNTEAFF
>TRBD2|TRBJ2-5|TRBV28|many
TGTGCCAGCAGTTTAGATCTAGCGGGGTACCAAGAGACCCAGTACTTC
CASSLDLAGYQETQYF
>TRBD1|TRBJ2-2|TRBV24-1|few
TGTGCCACCAGTGATCCGACAGGGGACACCGGGGAGCTGTTTTTT
CATSDPTGDTGELFF
>TRBD1|TRBJ2-5|TRBV25-1|many
TGTGCCAGCAGGGTTGGGACAGGGGAGGAGACCCAGTACTTC
CASRVGTGEETQYF
>.|TRBJ2-7|TRBV5-5|many
TGTGCCAGCAGCACGTCTGCAGGGGCGGGCTACGAGCAGTACTTC
CASSTSAGAGYEQYF
>.|TRBJ1-5|TRBV27|many
TGTGCCAGCAGGGGCGAGCTTCATCAGCCCCAGCATTTT
CASRGELHQPQHF
>.|TRBJ2-5|TRBV30|.
TGTGCCTGGAACCCCCAGAGGGGAACCCAGTACTTC
CAWNPQRGTQYF
>TRBD1|TRBJ2-5|TRBV12-3/TRBV12-4|many
TGTGCCAGCAACCACAGGGGGTTAGGAGAAGAGACCCAGTACTTC
CASNHRGLGEETQYF
>.|TRBJ2-7|TRBV29-1|many
TGCAGCGCTGCGGGCGGCCTCAGGGACGAGCAGTACTTC
CSAAGGLRDEQYF
>.|TRBJ2-7|TRBV20-1|few
TGCAGTGCTAGAGATAGTCAGGGTTACGAGCAGTACTTC
CSARDSQGYEQYF
>.|TRBJ1-1|TRBV18|many
TGTGCCAGCTCACCCCGACAGGCAGGGACTGAAGCTTTCTTT
CASSPRQAGTEAFF
>.|TRBJ1-1|TRBV5-1|few
TGCGCCAGCAGCTCCCGACCAGGGGCTCTGGGTACTGAAGCTTTCTTT
CASSSRPGALGTEAFF
>TRBD2|TRBJ2-5|TRBV7-3|.
TGTGCCAGCAGCTTCTTAGCGGGACGGTGGGAGACCCAGTACTTC
CASSFLAGRWETQYF
>.|TRBJ1-2|TRBV29-1|.
TGCAGCGTTTTAGGGTGGACAGCGGGGCCCTCCTATGGCTACACCTTC
CSVLGWTAGPSYGYTF
>.|TRBJ2-7|TRBV28|many
TGTGCCAGCAGTACCGCGATCTACGAGCAGTACTTC
CASSTAIYEQYF
>.|TRBJ2-5|TRBV9|many
TGTGCCAGCAGCGAGGGCGGTTCGGTAGAGACCCAGTACTTC
CASSEGGSVETQYF
>.|TRBJ2-6|TRBV29-1|many
TGCAGCGTCGAAGGGGCCTGGGACGGTGACTCTGGGGCCAACGTCCTGACTTTC
CSVEGAWDGDSGANVLTF
>TRBD1|TRBJ1-2|TRBV28|few
TGTGCCAGCAGTCGTCCCTCGACAGGGGACGATGGCTACACCTTC
CASSRPSTGDDGYTF
>.|TRBJ1-5|TRBV30|many
TGTGCCTGGAGTGTACTGTCAGGGAATCAGCCCCAGCATTTT
CAWSVLSGNQPQHF
>.|TRBJ2-7|TRBV29-1|many
TGCAGCGTTGAAAGGCCAGGGCCATCCTACGAGCAGTACTTC
CSVERPGPSYEQYF
>.|TRBJ2-4|TRBV20-1|many
TGCAGTACTAAGTCTGCGTGGGACATTCAGTACTTC
CSTKSAWDIQYF